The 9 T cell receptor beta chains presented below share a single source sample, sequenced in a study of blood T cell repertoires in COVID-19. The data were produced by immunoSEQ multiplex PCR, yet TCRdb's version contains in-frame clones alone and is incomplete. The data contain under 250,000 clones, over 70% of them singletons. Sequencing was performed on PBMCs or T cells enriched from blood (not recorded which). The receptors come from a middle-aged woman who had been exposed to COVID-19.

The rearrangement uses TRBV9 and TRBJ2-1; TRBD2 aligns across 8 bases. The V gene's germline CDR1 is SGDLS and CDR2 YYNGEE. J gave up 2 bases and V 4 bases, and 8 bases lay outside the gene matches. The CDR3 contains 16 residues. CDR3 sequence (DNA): TGTGCCAGCAGCCCCTGGCGGGAGGACGCCTACAATGAGCAGTTCTTC. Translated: CASSPWREDAYNEQFF. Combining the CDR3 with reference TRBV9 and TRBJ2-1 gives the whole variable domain DSGVTQTPKHLITATGQRVTLRCSPRSGDLSVYWYQQSLDQGLQFLIQYYNGEERAKGNILERFSAQQFPDLHSELNLSSLELGDSALYFCASSPWREDAYNEQFFGPGTRLTVL.

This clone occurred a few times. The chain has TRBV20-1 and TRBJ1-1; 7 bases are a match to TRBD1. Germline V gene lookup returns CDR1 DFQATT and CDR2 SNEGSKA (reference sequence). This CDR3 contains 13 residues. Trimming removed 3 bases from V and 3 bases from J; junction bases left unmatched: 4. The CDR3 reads CSASERGHTEAFF. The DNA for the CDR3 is TGCAGTGCTAGTGAGAGGGGGCACACTGAAGCTTTCTTT.

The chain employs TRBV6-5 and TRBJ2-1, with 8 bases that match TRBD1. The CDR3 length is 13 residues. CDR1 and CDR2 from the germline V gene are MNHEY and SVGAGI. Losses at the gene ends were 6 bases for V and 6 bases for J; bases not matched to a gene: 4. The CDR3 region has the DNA TGTGCCAGCAGACGGGGACAGGTCAATGAGCAGTTCTTC. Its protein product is CASRRGQVNEQFF.

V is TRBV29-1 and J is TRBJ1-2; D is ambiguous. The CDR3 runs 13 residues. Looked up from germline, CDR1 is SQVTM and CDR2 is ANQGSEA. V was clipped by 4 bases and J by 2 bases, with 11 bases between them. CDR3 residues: CSVGMQANYGYTF. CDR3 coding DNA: TGCAGCGTTGGCATGCAGGCGAACTATGGCTACACCTTC.

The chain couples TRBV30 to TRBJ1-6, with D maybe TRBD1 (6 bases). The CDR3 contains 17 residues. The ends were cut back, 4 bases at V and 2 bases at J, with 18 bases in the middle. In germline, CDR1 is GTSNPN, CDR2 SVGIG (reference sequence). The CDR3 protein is CAWNPQGPGPYNSPLHF. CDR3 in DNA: TGTGCCTGGAACCCTCAGGGGCCGGGTCCCTATAATTCACCCCTCCACTTT.

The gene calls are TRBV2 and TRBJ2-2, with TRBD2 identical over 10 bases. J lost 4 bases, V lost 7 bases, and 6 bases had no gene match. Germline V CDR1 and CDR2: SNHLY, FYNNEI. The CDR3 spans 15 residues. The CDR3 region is CASKEASGSTGELFF. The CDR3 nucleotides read TGTGCCAGCAAGGAGGCTAGCGGGAGCACCGGGGAGCTGTTTTTT. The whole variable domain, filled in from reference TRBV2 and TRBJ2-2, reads EPEVTQTPSHQVTQMGQEVILRCVPISNHLYFYWYRQILGQKVEFLVSFYNNEISEKSEIFDDQFSVERPDGSNFTLKIRSTKLEDSAMYFCASKEASGSTGELFFGEGSRLTVL.

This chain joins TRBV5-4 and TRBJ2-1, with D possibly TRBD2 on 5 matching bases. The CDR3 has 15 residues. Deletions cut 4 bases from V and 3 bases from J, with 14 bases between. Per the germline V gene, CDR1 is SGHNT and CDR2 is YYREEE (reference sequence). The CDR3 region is CASSPGGGSYNEQFF. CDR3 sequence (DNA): TGTGCCAGCAGCCCCGGCGGAGGAAGCTACAATGAGCAGTTCTTC. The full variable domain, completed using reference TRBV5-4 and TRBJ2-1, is ETGVTQSPTHLIKTRGQQVTLRCSSQSGHNTVSWYQQALGQGPQFIFQYYREEENGRGNFPPRFSGLQFPNYSSELNVNALELDDSALYLCASSPGGGSYNEQFFGPGTRLTVL.

CDR3 protein: CASSLVFWGVTDTQYF. CDR3 DNA: TGTGCCAGCAGCTTGGTTTTCTGGGGGGTGACAGATACGCAGTATTTT. The chain links TRBV5-8 to TRBJ2-3; possible D gene TRBD2, 6 bases. V shed 0 bases and J shed 3 bases, with 14 bases lying between them. Germline CDR1 is SGHTS and CDR2 is YDEGEE. There are 16 residues in the CDR3.

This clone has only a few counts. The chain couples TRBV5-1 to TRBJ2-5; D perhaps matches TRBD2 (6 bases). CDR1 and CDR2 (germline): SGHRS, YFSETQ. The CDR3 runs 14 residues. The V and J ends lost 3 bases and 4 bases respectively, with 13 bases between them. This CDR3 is CASSWAPGGETQYF. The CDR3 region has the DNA TGCGCCAGCAGCTGGGCCCCCGGGGGAGAGACCCAGTACTTC.